The next 26 T cell receptor beta chains were all read from a single sample in a study of T-cell memory formation after mild COVID-19. TCRdb passed the 5' RACE reads through MiXCR, listing each CDR3 protein once. The sample lists approximately 150,000 distinct CDR3 sequences, approximately 15% seen once, with roughly an eighth in the top ten. Sequencing was performed on PBMCs or a T cell subset sorted from them (not recorded which). These receptor sequences come from an adult woman who had mild COVID-19 (a few samples of this study predate the infection). Cell type and time point are not known.

This chain uses TRBV11-2 with TRBJ1-1; the D is unclear. Trimming left V 0 bases short and J 0 bases short, with 14 bases between. Looked up from germline, CDR1 is SGHAT and CDR2 is FQNNGV. The CDR3 loop spans 17 amino acids. CDR3 coding DNA: TGTGCCAGCAGCTTAGATTCCGGGGTCCTCATGAACACTGAAGCTTTCTTT. Its translation: CASSLDSGVLMNTEAFF.

The chain employs TRBV12-3 or TRBV12-4 and TRBJ2-3, with TRBD2 matching 9 bases. V shed 6 bases and J 4 bases; nucleotides not matched to a gene: 11. There are 16 residues in the CDR3. This CDR3 is CASSPSSTSGADTQYF. The CDR3 DNA follows: TGTGCCAGCAGCCCTTCTTCGACTAGCGGCGCAGATACGCAGTATTTT.

At least ten counts were recorded for this clonotype. J is TRBJ2-7 and V is TRBV7-2; D possibly matches TRBD1 or TRBD2 (5 bases each). In germline, CDR1 is SGHTA, CDR2 FQGNSA. The CDR3 loop spans 14 amino acids. V lost 4 bases, J lost 9 bases, and 19 bases lay in between. In nucleotides, the CDR3 is TGTGCCAGCAGCTACGAGGGGACCACCCCTCGGCAGTACTTC. Protein: CASSYEGTTPRQYF.

This clonotype was seen more than once but under ten times. The J gene is TRBJ2-5, the V gene TRBV24-1; D possibly corresponds to TRBD1 (6 bases). Germline V lookup: CDR1 KGHDR, CDR2 SFDVKD. V dropped 6 bases and J dropped 2 bases, with 12 bases sitting between them. This CDR3 is 14 amino acids long. The CDR3 region is CATSPDSFQETQYF. As DNA, the CDR3 is TGTGCCACCAGTCCGGACAGTTTTCAAGAGACCCAGTACTTC.

J is TRBJ2-7 and V is TRBV9; 9 nucleotides agree with TRBD1. From germline, CDR1 is SGDLS and CDR2 YYNGEE. The CDR3 is 16 amino acids. V trimming: 0 bases; J trimming: 5 bases; junction bases outside the gene matches: 9. In nucleotides, the CDR3 is TGTGCCAGCAGCGTAGCGCCCGGGACAGGGAGCCACGAGCAGTACTTC. Its translation is CASSVAPGTGSHEQYF.

This clonotype occurred a few times. The chain uses TRBV6-5 and TRBJ2-1, with D possibly called TRBD1 or TRBD2 (5 bases each). The CDR3 is 15 amino acids. Germline V CDR1 and CDR2: MNHEY, SVGAGI. Trimming stripped 4 bases from V and 5 bases from J, with 15 bases between. The CDR3 protein is CASSLRRARDNEQFF. In nucleotides, the CDR3 is TGTGCCAGCAGTTTACGGCGGGCCAGGGACAATGAGCAGTTCTTC.

The J gene is TRBJ2-5, the V gene TRBV5-4; possibly TRBD1 for D (6 bases). The V end was cut by 7 bases, the J end by 1 base, with 11 bases between. The germline V gene encodes CDR1 SGHNT and CDR2 YYREEE (reference sequence). CDR3 length: 13 residues. The CDR3 coding sequence is TGTGCCAGCGGATTGGACAGCCAAGAGACCCAGTACTTC. It encodes CASGLDSQETQYF.

This clonotype was seen ten or more times. The J gene is TRBJ2-5, the V gene TRBV7-3; D remains unclear. This CDR3 contains 13 residues. V lost 1 base and J 2 bases, leaving 5 bases between the germline ends. Germline V gives CDR1 SGHTA, CDR2 FQGTGA. CDR3 nucleotides: TGTGCCAGCAGCTTAAGCCAGCAAGAGACCCAGTACTTC. It codes for CASSLSQQETQYF.

In its sample, this clonotype was seen a few times. The chain employs TRBV6-6 and TRBJ2-3; a weak D match, TRBD2 (6 bases). The germline gives CDR1 MNHNY, CDR2 SVGAGI (reference sequence). The CDR3 consists of 16 residues. The V and J ends lost 7 bases and 0 bases respectively, with 17 bases between them. The CDR3 nucleotides are TGTGCCAGCACGGGCACTTTAGGGACTAGCACAGATACGCAGTATTTT. Amino acid sequence: CASTGTLGTSTDTQYF.

The rearrangement links TRBV6-5 to TRBJ2-4; D is unclear. The V gene's germline CDR1 is MNHEY and CDR2 SVGAGI. V lost 0 bases and J 6 bases, leaving 15 bases between the germline ends. This CDR3 is built from 16 residues. This chain's CDR3 is CASSYSIGPTINIQYF. The CDR3 coding sequence is TGTGCCAGCAGTTACTCGATAGGCCCAACAATAAACATTCAGTACTTC.

The chain recombines TRBV20-1 with TRBJ2-5, with a weak D call TRBD2 (6 bases). The CDR3 is 15 amino acids. Trimming cost V 0 bases and J 5 bases, with 16 bases left between them. Germline V gene lookup returns CDR1 DFQATT and CDR2 SNEGSKA (reference sequence). The CDR3 bases are TGCAGTGCTAGAGATCTGGGAGGTTGGTCCGAGACCCAGTACTTC. This encodes CSARDLGGWSETQYF.

There are many counts of this clonotype. This chain joins TRBV7-3 and TRBJ2-3; D may be TRBD2 (7 bases). From germline, CDR1 is SGHTA and CDR2 FQGTGA. The CDR3 is made up of 16 amino acids. Trimming removed 3 bases at V and 1 base at J, with 14 bases between. This chain's CDR3 is CASSFAPGGRTDTQYF. Here the CDR3 DNA reads TGTGCCAGCAGCTTCGCCCCGGGGGGCCGCACAGATACGCAGTATTTT.

V gene TRBV7-8 combines with J gene TRBJ1-1; the D gene is possibly TRBD1 (6 bases). This CDR3 is built from 15 residues. In germline, CDR1 is SGHVS, CDR2 FQNEAQ. Trimming stripped 5 bases from V and 8 bases from J, with 21 bases between. This chain's CDR3 is CASSKTRAQGSEAFF. The CDR3 coding sequence is TGTGCCAGCAGCAAAACTAGAGCGCAGGGGTCCGAAGCTTTCTTT.

The chain links TRBV7-3 to TRBJ2-1, with a tentative D call TRBD2 (5 bases). Deletions cut 0 bases from V and 8 bases from J, with 11 bases between. The CDR3 is 14 residues long. Looked up from germline, CDR1 is SGHTA and CDR2 is FQGTGA. CDR3 in DNA: TGTGCCAGCAGCTTAACCAGGAGGTCCGATGAGCAGTTCTTC. Translated: CASSLTRRSDEQFF. Full variable domain (rest looked up from reference TRBV7-3 and TRBJ2-1): GAGVSQTPSNKVTEKGKYVELRCDPISGHTALYWYRQSLGQGPEFLIYFQGTGAADDSGLPNDRFFAVRPEGSVSTLKIQRTERGDSAVYLCASSLTRRSDEQFFGPGTRLTVL.

V gene TRBV24-1 combines with J gene TRBJ2-3; 14 positions match TRBD2. CDR1 and CDR2 (germline): KGHDR, SFDVKD. V trimming: 4 bases; J trimming: 0 bases; junction bases outside the gene matches: 2. The CDR3 totals 17 residues. The CDR3 region is CATSERTSGRSTDTQYF. CDR3 coding DNA: TGTGCCACCAGTGAACGGACTAGCGGGAGGAGCACAGATACGCAGTATTTT.

Only a few counts were recorded for this clonotype. This sequence joins TRBV9 and TRBJ2-2; D is unclear. Germline V gene sequence: CDR1 SGDLS, CDR2 YYNGEE. Trimming took 1 base from V and 1 from J, leaving 8 bases between them. The CDR3 spans 15 residues. The CDR3 region is CASSVLWENTGELFF. The CDR3 coding sequence is TGTGCCAGCAGCGTATTGTGGGAGAACACCGGGGAGCTGTTTTTT.

The rearrangement joins TRBV24-1 to TRBJ1-1; D is perhaps TRBD1 (5 bases). CDR3 size: 15 residues. Germline V gene sequence: CDR1 KGHDR, CDR2 SFDVKD. Trimming pared 3 bases from V and 5 bases from J, leaving 15 bases between. As DNA, the CDR3 is TGTGCCACCAGTGATGGTAGGGGAGGTAGGACTGAAGCTTTCTTT. Translated: CATSDGRGGRTEAFF.

The chain is built from TRBV4-2 and TRBJ2-7; 11 bases are a match to TRBD2. J gave up 6 bases and V 0 bases, and 4 bases lay outside the gene matches. CDR1 LGHNA and CDR2 YNFKEQ come from the germline V gene. The CDR3 is made up of 15 amino acids. The DNA of the CDR3 is TGTGCCAGCAGCCAAGAGCGAACTAGCGGGGGCGAGCAGTACTTC. This sequence encodes CASSQERTSGGEQYF.

The J gene is TRBJ2-4, the V gene TRBV2; TRBD2 might be the D (5 bases). This CDR3 is built from 15 residues. V shed 2 bases and J shed 2 bases, with 10 bases lying between them. Germline V gene sequence: CDR1 SNHLY, CDR2 FYNNEI. The CDR3 loop is CASSEPSYTKNIQYF. The CDR3 DNA is TGTGCCAGCAGTGAACCTAGCTACACCAAAAACATTCAGTACTTC.

A few counts support this clonotype. The J gene is TRBJ1-6, the V gene TRBV12-3 or TRBV12-4, with D possibly being TRBD1 (5 bases). This CDR3 comprises 14 residues. Trimming left V 3 bases short and J 4 bases short, with 7 bases between. The CDR3 is CASSLGGYNSPLHF. The DNA for the CDR3 is TGTGCCAGCAGTTTGGGGGGATATAATTCACCCCTCCACTTT.

This clonotype was seen a few times. The V and J genes are TRBV4-1 and TRBJ1-1; D gene ambiguous. CDR3 length: 16 residues. The germline V gene encodes CDR1 MGHRA and CDR2 YSYEKL. Trimming removed 2 bases at V and 1 base at J, with 14 bases between. The CDR3 DNA follows: TGCGCCAGCAGCCAATACAAGCCCCCAAGGAACACTGAAGCTTTCTTT. Translation: CASSQYKPPRNTEAFF.

The chain has TRBV9 and TRBJ2-3; no definite D call. Per germline, CDR1 SGDLS and CDR2 YYNGEE. V was pared by 3 bases and J by 1 base, with 9 bases between. The CDR3 consists of 14 residues. The CDR3 DNA reads TGTGCCAGCAGCGAACACTCGGGCACAGATACGCAGTATTTT. Translation gives CASSEHSGTDTQYF.

This clonotype was detected a few times. The V and J genes are TRBV18 and TRBJ1-1; 7 bases match TRBD1. J gave up 5 bases and V 2 bases, and 11 bases lay outside the gene matches. CDR1 and CDR2 (germline): KGHSH, LQKENI. CDR3 size: 16 residues. The CDR3 reads CASSPFAAGGGTEAFF. CDR3 nucleotides: TGTGCCAGCTCACCATTCGCGGCAGGGGGGGGAACTGAAGCTTTCTTT.

V usage is TRBV18 and J usage is TRBJ2-7; D possibly matches TRBD1 or TRBD2 (5 bases each). V lost 4 bases to trimming and J lost 2 bases, with 12 bases between them. The CDR3 covers 14 residues. From germline, CDR1 is KGHSH and CDR2 LQKENI. CDR3: CASSLGASTYEQYF. For the CDR3, the DNA is TGTGCCAGCTCACTCGGGGCTAGTACCTACGAGCAGTACTTC.

This clonotype was observed a few times. Here the CDR3 reads CAISVSSDGGQYF. CDR3 DNA sequence: TGTGCCATCAGTGTGAGTAGCGACGGCGGGCAGTACTTC. This chain joins TRBV10-3 and TRBJ2-7; the D gene is possibly TRBD2 (5 bases). Germline V lookup: CDR1 ENHRY, CDR2 SYGVKD. Trimming took 4 bases from V and 9 from J, leaving 16 bases between them. CDR3 length equals 13 residues.

This clonotype showed up just a few times. The rearrangement uses TRBV12-3 or TRBV12-4 and TRBJ2-1, with TRBD2 matching over 7 bases. Unmatched junction bases numbered 5, after V lost 7 bases and J lost 5 bases. The CDR3 has 13 residues. This CDR3 reads CASKELAHNEQFF. CDR3 DNA: TGTGCCAGCAAGGAACTAGCGCACAATGAGCAGTTCTTC.